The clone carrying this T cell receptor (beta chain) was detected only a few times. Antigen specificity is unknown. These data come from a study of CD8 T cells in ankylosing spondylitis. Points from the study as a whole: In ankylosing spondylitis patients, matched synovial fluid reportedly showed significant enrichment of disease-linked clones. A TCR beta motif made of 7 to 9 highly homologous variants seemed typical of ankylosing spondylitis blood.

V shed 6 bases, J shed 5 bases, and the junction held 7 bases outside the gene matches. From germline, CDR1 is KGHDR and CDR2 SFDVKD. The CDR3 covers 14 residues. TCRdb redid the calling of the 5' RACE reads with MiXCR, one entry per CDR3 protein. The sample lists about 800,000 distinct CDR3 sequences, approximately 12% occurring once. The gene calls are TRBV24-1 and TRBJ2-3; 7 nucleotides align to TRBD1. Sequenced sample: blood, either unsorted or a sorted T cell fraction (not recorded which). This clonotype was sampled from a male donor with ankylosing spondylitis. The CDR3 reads CATSQGVTGDTQYF. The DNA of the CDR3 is TGTGCCACCAGTCAGGGGGTGACTGGAGATACGCAGTATTTT.